This is a list of T cell receptor beta chains from one sample in a study of blood T cell repertoires in COVID-19. Generated by immunoSEQ multiplex PCR, the TCRdb table keeps only in-frame clones and is missing some. The table has 95,000 to 150,000 clones, roughly 88% seen once. Input material: peripheral blood. All receptors come from a woman in her 50s with active or convalescent COVID-19. The CDR3 runs from the conserved cysteine through the conserved F or W. Fields, in order: V gene, J gene, clone size, D gene, CDR3 DNA, CDR3 protein. A D gene is named only where the DNA matches it firmly. Some rows have no size entry. The others give once, few or many, or a class for an expanded clone.

v_call: TRBV3-1/TRBV3-2; j_call: TRBJ2-7; clone_size: once; d_call: TRBD2; cdr3_nt: TGTGCCAGCAGCGAGGGACTAGCGGGAGGAAAGCAGTACTTC; cdr3_aa: CASSEGLAGGKQYF
v_call: TRBV7-2; j_call: TRBJ1-3; clone_size: once; d_call: TRBD1; cdr3_nt: TGTGCCAGCAGCTTAGGGACAGGGTCTGGAAACACCATATATTTT; cdr3_aa: CASSLGTGSGNTIYF
v_call: TRBV11-2; j_call: TRBJ2-1; clone_size: -; d_call: -; cdr3_nt: TGTGCCAGCAGCTTAGTTCAGGGATTGGGGAATGAGCAGTTCTTC; cdr3_aa: CASSLVQGLGNEQFF
v_call: TRBV5-6; j_call: TRBJ2-7; clone_size: -; d_call: -; cdr3_nt: TGTGCCAGCAGCTTTGGGCTAGCGTCCCACGAGCAGTACTTC; cdr3_aa: CASSFGLASHEQYF
v_call: TRBV6-6; j_call: TRBJ2-2; clone_size: -; d_call: -; cdr3_nt: TGTGCCAGCAGAGAAAGACTCTTATCGAACACCGGGGAGCTGTTTTTT; cdr3_aa: CASRERLLSNTGELFF
v_call: TRBV18; j_call: TRBJ1-2; clone_size: -; d_call: -; cdr3_nt: TGTGCCAGCTCACCGAATCCTCAGGCCGCAGGGGACGGCTACACCTTC; cdr3_aa: CASSPNPQAAGDGYTF
v_call: TRBV4-2; j_call: TRBJ2-1; clone_size: -; d_call: -; cdr3_nt: TGTGCCAGCAGCCGTCCCAAGGCGGGGGCCAATGAGGAGCAGTTCTTC; cdr3_aa: CASSRPKAGANEEQFF
v_call: TRBV4-3; j_call: TRBJ2-6; clone_size: -; d_call: TRBD1; cdr3_nt: TGCGCCAGCAGCCAAGACGGAGGGACAGGTCTTGCTGGGGCCAACGTCCTGACTTTC; cdr3_aa: CASSQDGGTGLAGANVLTF
v_call: TRBV12-3/TRBV12-4; j_call: TRBJ1-3; clone_size: -; d_call: -; cdr3_nt: TGTGCCAGCAGAGGACTTTCTGGAAACACCATATATTTT; cdr3_aa: CASRGLSGNTIYF
v_call: TRBV11-2; j_call: TRBJ2-7; clone_size: -; d_call: -; cdr3_nt: TGTGCCAGCAGCTTATCCAGCGGGCACCTTCCCTACGAGCAGTACTTC; cdr3_aa: CASSLSSGHLPYEQYF
v_call: TRBV3-1/TRBV3-2; j_call: TRBJ1-3; clone_size: -; d_call: -; cdr3_nt: TGTGCCAGCAGCCAAGCAGTGACATCTGGAAACACCATATATTTT; cdr3_aa: CASSQAVTSGNTIYF
v_call: TRBV6-5; j_call: TRBJ1-1; clone_size: -; d_call: -; cdr3_nt: TGTGCCAGCACTTACCGGGACTCTGGGGAAGCTTTCTTT; cdr3_aa: CASTYRDSGEAFF
v_call: TRBV19; j_call: TRBJ2-1; clone_size: -; d_call: TRBD2; cdr3_nt: TGTGCCAGTAGTACCTTCTCCGGGACTAGCGGGTACAATGAGCAGTTCTTC; cdr3_aa: CASSTFSGTSGYNEQFF
v_call: TRBV5-4; j_call: TRBJ2-7; clone_size: -; d_call: TRBD1; cdr3_nt: TGTGCCAGCAGCCGTGGGACAGGAACCACCTACGAGCAGTACTTC; cdr3_aa: CASSRGTGTTYEQYF
v_call: TRBV28; j_call: TRBJ1-2; clone_size: few; d_call: -; cdr3_nt: TGTGCCAGCAGGAAGGACAGCAGCTTTAACTATGGCTACACCTTC; cdr3_aa: CASRKDSSFNYGYTF
v_call: TRBV5-6; j_call: TRBJ2-7; clone_size: -; d_call: -; cdr3_nt: TGTGCCAGCAGCTTGTCCGGCGAGCAGTACTTC; cdr3_aa: CASSLSGEQYF
v_call: TRBV4-3; j_call: TRBJ2-1; clone_size: -; d_call: -; cdr3_nt: TGCGCCAGCAGCCAAGACGGGCGGGGCGATGAGCAGTTCTTC; cdr3_aa: CASSQDGRGDEQFF
v_call: TRBV7-2; j_call: TRBJ2-7; clone_size: -; d_call: TRBD1; cdr3_nt: TGTGCCAGCAGCTTAAGGGACAGGGGGGCCTACGAGCAGTACTTC; cdr3_aa: CASSLRDRGAYEQYF
v_call: TRBV18; j_call: TRBJ1-4; clone_size: -; d_call: -; cdr3_nt: TGTGCCAGCTCATCCTGGGGAGGCGGTAATGAAAAACTGTTTTTT; cdr3_aa: CASSSWGGGNEKLFF
v_call: TRBV19; j_call: TRBJ2-7; clone_size: -; d_call: -; cdr3_nt: TGTGCCAGTAGTAGAGAACTAGGATATTACGACTACGAGCAGTACTTC; cdr3_aa: CASSRELGYYDYEQYF
v_call: TRBV6-8; j_call: TRBJ2-7; clone_size: -; d_call: TRBD2; cdr3_nt: TGTGCCAGCAGCCCAGGACTAGCGGGACTCTACGAGCAGTACTTC; cdr3_aa: CASSPGLAGLYEQYF
v_call: TRBV4-2; j_call: TRBJ2-1; clone_size: -; d_call: -; cdr3_nt: TGTGCCAGCAGCCAAGTAAATGAGCAGTTCTTC; cdr3_aa: CASSQVNEQFF
v_call: TRBV6-6; j_call: TRBJ2-7; clone_size: -; d_call: -; cdr3_nt: TGTGCCAGCAGTTATTCCAGGTCCTACGAGCAGTACTTC; cdr3_aa: CASSYSRSYEQYF
v_call: TRBV7-6; j_call: TRBJ2-1; clone_size: -; d_call: -; cdr3_nt: TGTGCCAGCAGCTTAGGGGCAGACTACAATGAGCAGTTCTTC; cdr3_aa: CASSLGADYNEQFF
v_call: TRBV7-3; j_call: TRBJ2-2; clone_size: -; d_call: -; cdr3_nt: TGTGCCAGCAGCCCTCAGGCCGCGGGAAACACCGGGGAGCTGTTTTTT; cdr3_aa: CASSPQAAGNTGELFF
v_call: TRBV28; j_call: TRBJ1-1; clone_size: -; d_call: -; cdr3_nt: TGTGCCAGCAGTTTAATTAAGGGGCACACTGAAGCTTTCTTT; cdr3_aa: CASSLIKGHTEAFF
v_call: TRBV4-2; j_call: TRBJ2-3; clone_size: -; d_call: TRBD2; cdr3_nt: TGTGCCAGCAGCCATATAGCGGGAGGGCCCGTCGATACGCAGTATTTT; cdr3_aa: CASSHIAGGPVDTQYF
v_call: TRBV27; j_call: TRBJ1-6; clone_size: -; d_call: -; cdr3_nt: TGTGCCAGCAGTCCCACATATAATTCACCCCTCCACTTT; cdr3_aa: CASSPTYNSPLHF
v_call: TRBV28; j_call: TRBJ2-1; clone_size: -; d_call: TRBD1; cdr3_nt: TGTGCCAGCAGTTTAATCCAGGGGGCCTATGAGCAGTTCTTC; cdr3_aa: CASSLIQGAYEQFF
v_call: TRBV5-1; j_call: TRBJ1-1; clone_size: once; d_call: -; cdr3_nt: TGCGCCAGCAGCTTCGACAGGTTGGGGAGTAACACTGAAGCTTTCTTT; cdr3_aa: CASSFDRLGSNTEAFF
v_call: TRBV28; j_call: TRBJ2-7; clone_size: -; d_call: TRBD2; cdr3_nt: TGTGCCAGCAGCTCCCCGTTCGGTGGGACTAGCTCCTACGAGCAGTACTTC; cdr3_aa: CASSSPFGGTSSYEQYF
v_call: TRBV19; j_call: TRBJ2-7; clone_size: -; d_call: TRBD1; cdr3_nt: TGTGCCAGTAGTACGACCGGGACAGGGGGCTCCTACGAGCAGTACTTC; cdr3_aa: CASSTTGTGGSYEQYF
v_call: TRBV5-8; j_call: TRBJ1-1; clone_size: -; d_call: -; cdr3_nt: TGTGCCACCACGGAGCCCTTGAACACTGAAGCTTTCTTT; cdr3_aa: CATTEPLNTEAFF
v_call: TRBV15; j_call: TRBJ1-1; clone_size: -; d_call: TRBD1; cdr3_nt: TGTGCCACCAGCACCACAGGGGAGAACACTGAAGCTTTCTTT; cdr3_aa: CATSTTGENTEAFF
v_call: TRBV19; j_call: TRBJ2-3; clone_size: few; d_call: -; cdr3_nt: TGTGCCAGTTCCTCGGGGGGCACAGATACGCAGTATTTT; cdr3_aa: CASSSGGTDTQYF
v_call: TRBV7-3; j_call: TRBJ2-5; clone_size: few; d_call: -; cdr3_nt: TGTGCCAGCGGAAGAGAGGGTACCCCTTACCAAGAGACCCAGTACTTC; cdr3_aa: CASGREGTPYQETQYF
v_call: TRBV7-2; j_call: TRBJ2-7; clone_size: -; d_call: TRBD2; cdr3_nt: TGTGCCAGCAGCACTAGACTAGCGGAAATTTCCTACGAGCAGTACTTC; cdr3_aa: CASSTRLAEISYEQYF
v_call: TRBV24-1; j_call: TRBJ2-2; clone_size: -; d_call: -; cdr3_nt: TGTGCCACCAGTGACAGGGGTTACACCGGGGAGCTGTTTTTT; cdr3_aa: CATSDRGYTGELFF
v_call: TRBV27; j_call: TRBJ2-7; clone_size: -; d_call: TRBD2; cdr3_nt: TGTGCCAGCAGTAAAACTAGCGGGAGGCTCTACGAGCAGTACTTC; cdr3_aa: CASSKTSGRLYEQYF
v_call: TRBV6-6; j_call: TRBJ2-3; clone_size: -; d_call: -; cdr3_nt: TGTGCCAGCAGTACACGGGTCACAGATACGCAGTATTTT; cdr3_aa: CASSTRVTDTQYF
v_call: TRBV29-1; j_call: TRBJ2-3; clone_size: -; d_call: -; cdr3_nt: TGCAGCGGAAAGGGGGTACTCACAGATACGCAGTATTTT; cdr3_aa: CSGKGVLTDTQYF
v_call: TRBV7-8; j_call: TRBJ1-6; clone_size: -; d_call: -; cdr3_nt: TGTGCCAGCAGCTTCGAGACAGGCCCTAATTCACCCCTCCACTTT; cdr3_aa: CASSFETGPNSPLHF
v_call: TRBV6-5; j_call: TRBJ1-4; clone_size: -; d_call: TRBD1; cdr3_nt: TGTGCCAGCCAGACAGGGCGGATTAATGAAAAACTGTTTTTT; cdr3_aa: CASQTGRINEKLFF
v_call: TRBV11-2; j_call: TRBJ2-2; clone_size: -; d_call: TRBD1; cdr3_nt: TGTGCCAGCAGCTCACCAGGGGGCTACTCGAACACCGGGGAGCTGTTTTTT; cdr3_aa: CASSSPGGYSNTGELFF
v_call: TRBV7-9; j_call: TRBJ2-1; clone_size: -; d_call: TRBD2; cdr3_nt: TGTGCCAGCAGCGCCCGGACAGGTAGTGCGGGACTAGCGGGAAATGAGCAGTTCTTC; cdr3_aa: CASSARTGSAGLAGNEQFF
v_call: TRBV29-1; j_call: TRBJ2-3; clone_size: -; d_call: TRBD1; cdr3_nt: TGCAGCGCCCGAAGGCCGTTGGGACAGGTCATAGATACGCAGTATTTT; cdr3_aa: CSARRPLGQVIDTQYF
v_call: TRBV7-2; j_call: TRBJ2-7; clone_size: few; d_call: -; cdr3_nt: TGTGCCAGCAGCTTAGCCCCATACAGCTCCTACGAGCAGTACTTC; cdr3_aa: CASSLAPYSSYEQYF
v_call: TRBV28; j_call: TRBJ2-2; clone_size: -; d_call: -; cdr3_nt: TGTGCCAGCACAGGGGCGGACACCGGGGAGCTGTTTTTT; cdr3_aa: CASTGADTGELFF
v_call: TRBV7-3; j_call: TRBJ2-5; clone_size: -; d_call: TRBD2; cdr3_nt: TGTGCCAGCAGCTTAAGGGCCCCCTTTGGCGGGAGCGGGGAGACCCAGTACTTC; cdr3_aa: CASSLRAPFGGSGETQYF
v_call: TRBV5-6; j_call: TRBJ1-3; clone_size: -; d_call: -; cdr3_nt: TGTGCCAGCAGCTTACGGGGAGGAAACACCATATATTTT; cdr3_aa: CASSLRGGNTIYF
v_call: TRBV5-8; j_call: TRBJ1-5; clone_size: -; d_call: TRBD1; cdr3_nt: TGTGCCAGCAGCCGGAACCCAGGGGGCGGAGGTCAGCCCCAGCATTTT; cdr3_aa: CASSRNPGGGGQPQHF
v_call: TRBV28; j_call: TRBJ1-4; clone_size: once; d_call: -; cdr3_nt: TGTGCCAGCAGTTTAAGAGCCCTAACTAATGAAAAACTGTTTTTT; cdr3_aa: CASSLRALTNEKLFF
v_call: TRBV19; j_call: TRBJ2-3; clone_size: -; d_call: -; cdr3_nt: TGTGCCAGTAGTCCGGGACTCTCAGATACGCAGTATTTT; cdr3_aa: CASSPGLSDTQYF